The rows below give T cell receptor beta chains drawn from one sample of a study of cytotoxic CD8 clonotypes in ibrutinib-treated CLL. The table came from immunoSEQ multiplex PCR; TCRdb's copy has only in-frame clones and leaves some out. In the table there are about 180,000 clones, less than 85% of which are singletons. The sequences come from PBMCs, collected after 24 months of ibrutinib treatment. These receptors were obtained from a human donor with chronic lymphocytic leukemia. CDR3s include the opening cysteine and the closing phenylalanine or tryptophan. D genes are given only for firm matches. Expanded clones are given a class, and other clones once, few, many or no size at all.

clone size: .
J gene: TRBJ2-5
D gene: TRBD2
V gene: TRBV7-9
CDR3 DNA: TGTGCCAGCAGCTTAGCGTGGGCTAGCGGACAAGAGACCCAGTACTTC
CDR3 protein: CASSLAWASGQETQYF

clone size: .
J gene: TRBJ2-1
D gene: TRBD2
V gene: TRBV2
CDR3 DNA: TGTGCCAGCCCTAAAAGGGCGGGAGGGCCTCGGGCGAATGAGCAGTTCTTC
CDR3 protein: CASPKRAGGPRANEQFF

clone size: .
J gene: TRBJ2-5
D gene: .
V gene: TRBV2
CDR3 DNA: TGTGCCAGCAGTGCCTGGGAGACCCAGTACTTC
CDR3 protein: CASSAWETQYF

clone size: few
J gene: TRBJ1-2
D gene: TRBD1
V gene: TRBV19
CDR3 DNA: TGTGCCAGTAGCCTACAGACAGGGTCTAACTATGGCTACACCTTC
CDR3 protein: CASSLQTGSNYGYTF

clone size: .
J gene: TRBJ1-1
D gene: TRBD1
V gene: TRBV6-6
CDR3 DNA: TGTGCCAGCAGGACAGGGGGCCCTGAAGCTTTCTTT
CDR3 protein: CASRTGGPEAFF

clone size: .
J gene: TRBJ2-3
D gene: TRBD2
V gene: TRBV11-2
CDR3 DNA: TGTGCCAGCAGCGGCGGTCTTGCGGGAGAGCGCAATACGCAGTATTTT
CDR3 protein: CASSGGLAGERNTQYF

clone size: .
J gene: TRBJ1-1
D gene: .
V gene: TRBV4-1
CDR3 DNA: TGCGCCAGCAGCCAAGGAGGGCGATTAGGGGGTATGAACACTGAAGCTTTCTTT
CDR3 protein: CASSQGGRLGGMNTEAFF

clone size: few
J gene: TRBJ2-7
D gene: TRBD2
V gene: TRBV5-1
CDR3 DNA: TGCGCCAGCAGCTGGACTAGCAGCTACGAGCAGTACTTC
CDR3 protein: CASSWTSSYEQYF

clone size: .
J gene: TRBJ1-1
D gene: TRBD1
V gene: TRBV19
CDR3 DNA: TGTGCCAGTAGTATTGCAGGGGGGCAAGCTTTCTTT
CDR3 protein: CASSIAGGQAFF

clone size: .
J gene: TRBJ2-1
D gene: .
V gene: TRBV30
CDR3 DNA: TGTGCCTGGAGTGTGGGGCTAGCTGATAGAAATGAGCAGTTCTTC
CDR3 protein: CAWSVGLADRNEQFF

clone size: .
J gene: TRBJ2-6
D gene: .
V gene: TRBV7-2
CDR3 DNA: TGTGCCAGCAGCTTAGTTTACAGCTCTGGGGCCAACGTCCTGACTTTC
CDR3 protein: CASSLVYSSGANVLTF

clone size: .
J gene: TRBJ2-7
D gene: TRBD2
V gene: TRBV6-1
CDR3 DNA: TGTGCCAGCAGTGAGCTACTAGCGGGGGGGCCCTACGAGCAGTACTTC
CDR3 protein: CASSELLAGGPYEQYF

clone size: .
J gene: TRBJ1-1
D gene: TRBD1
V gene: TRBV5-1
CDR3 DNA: TGCGCCAGCAGCTTGGGACAGGGCGTGAACACTGAAGCTTTCTTT
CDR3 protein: CASSLGQGVNTEAFF

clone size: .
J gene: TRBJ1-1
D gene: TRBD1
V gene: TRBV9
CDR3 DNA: TGTGCCAGCAGCAAAAACACAGGGGGTAGGAACACTGAAGCTTTCTTT
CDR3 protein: CASSKNTGGRNTEAFF

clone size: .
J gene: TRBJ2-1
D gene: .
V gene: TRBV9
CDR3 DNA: TGTGCCAGCAGCCCAGCTACGGGGGCCTACAATGAGCAGTTCTTC
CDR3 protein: CASSPATGAYNEQFF

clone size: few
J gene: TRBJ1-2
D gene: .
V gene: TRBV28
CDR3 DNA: TGTGCCAGCAGTTTAAACGGCTACACCTTC
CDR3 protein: CASSLNGYTF

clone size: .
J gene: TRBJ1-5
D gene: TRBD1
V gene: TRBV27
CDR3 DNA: TGTGCCCTACAGAGGGTGGCAGGGGGAGGGCCCCAGCATTTT
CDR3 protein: CALQRVAGGGPQHF

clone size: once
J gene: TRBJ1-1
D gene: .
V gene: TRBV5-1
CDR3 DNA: TGCGCCAGCAGCTTGGTGGCTGGAGCGGGGAACACTGAAGCTTTCTTT
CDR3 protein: CASSLVAGAGNTEAFF

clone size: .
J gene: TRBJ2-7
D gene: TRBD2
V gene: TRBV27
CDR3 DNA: TGTGCCAGCGCCGGAGGGCGGGGGGCCGGGATAGAGCAGTACTTC
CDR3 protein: CASAGGRGAGIEQYF

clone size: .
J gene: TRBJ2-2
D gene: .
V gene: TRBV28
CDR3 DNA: TGTGCCAGCAGGTCAGGGATGAACACCGGGGAGCTGTTTTTT
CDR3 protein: CASRSGMNTGELFF

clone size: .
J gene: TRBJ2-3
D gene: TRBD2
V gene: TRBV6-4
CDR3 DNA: TGTGCCAGCAGTTTAAGCCCGAGCGGGGTCGAAGAAGATACGCAGTATTTT
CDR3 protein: CASSLSPSGVEEDTQYF

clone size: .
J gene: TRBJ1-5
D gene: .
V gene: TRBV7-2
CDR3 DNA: TGTGCCAGCAGCTTAAGGGTCCAGGGGAGGAATCAGCCCCAGCATTTT
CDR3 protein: CASSLRVQGRNQPQHF

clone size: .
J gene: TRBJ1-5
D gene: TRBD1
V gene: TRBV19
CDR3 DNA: TGTGCCAGTAGTCTGGGACAGGGGTGGATTCAGCCCCAGCATTTT
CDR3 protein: CASSLGQGWIQPQHF

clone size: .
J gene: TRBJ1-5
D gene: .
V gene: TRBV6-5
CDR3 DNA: TGTGCCAGCAGTGGGGATCAGCCCCAGCATTTT
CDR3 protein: CASSGDQPQHF

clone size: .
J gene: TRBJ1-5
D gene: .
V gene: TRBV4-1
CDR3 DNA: TGCGCCAGCAGCTTCGACGGTGGCAGCAATCAGCCCCAGCATTTT
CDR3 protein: CASSFDGGSNQPQHF

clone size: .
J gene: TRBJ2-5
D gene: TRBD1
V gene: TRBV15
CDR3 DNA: TGTGCCACCAGCAGAGGGGACAGCCAAGAGACCCAGTACTTC
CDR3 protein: CATSRGDSQETQYF

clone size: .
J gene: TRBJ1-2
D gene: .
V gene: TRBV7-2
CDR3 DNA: TGTGCCAGCAGCTTGGGGGGGACCCGCTATGGCTACACCTTC
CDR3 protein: CASSLGGTRYGYTF

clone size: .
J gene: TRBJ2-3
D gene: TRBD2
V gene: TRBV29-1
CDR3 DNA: TGCAGCGTTGGACTAGCGGGAGGTATGTCGGATACGCAGTATTTT
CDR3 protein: CSVGLAGGMSDTQYF

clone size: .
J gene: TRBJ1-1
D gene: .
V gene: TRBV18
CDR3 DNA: TGTGCCAGCTCACCTCGGACAGACAGTTTGAACACTGAAGCTTTCTTT
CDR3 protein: CASSPRTDSLNTEAFF

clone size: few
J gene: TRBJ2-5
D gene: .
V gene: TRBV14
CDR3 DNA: TGTGCCAGCAGCCAAGAGTTGCGAGCTACCCAGTACTTC
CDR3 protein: CASSQELRATQYF

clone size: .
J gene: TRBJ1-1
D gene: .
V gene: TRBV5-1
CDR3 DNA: TGCGCCAGCAGCCCGCAGGCATTGAACACTGAAGCTTTCTTT
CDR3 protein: CASSPQALNTEAFF

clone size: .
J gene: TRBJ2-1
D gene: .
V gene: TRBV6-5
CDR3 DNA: TGTGCCACGCAGGGCGGCTACAATGAGCAGTTCTTC
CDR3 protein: CATQGGYNEQFF

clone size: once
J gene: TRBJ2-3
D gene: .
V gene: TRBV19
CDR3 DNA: TGTGCCAGTAGTATAGGCCCAGGGGAGGATACGCAGTATTTT
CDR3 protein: CASSIGPGEDTQYF

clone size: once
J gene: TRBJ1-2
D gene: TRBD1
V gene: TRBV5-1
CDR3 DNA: TGCGCCAGCAGCCCGGGACAGGGTCTCTATGGCTACACCTTC
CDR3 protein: CASSPGQGLYGYTF

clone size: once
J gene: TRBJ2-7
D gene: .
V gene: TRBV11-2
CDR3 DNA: TGTGCCAGCAGTCCACGGGAGCTTACCTACGAGCAGTACTTC
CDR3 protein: CASSPRELTYEQYF

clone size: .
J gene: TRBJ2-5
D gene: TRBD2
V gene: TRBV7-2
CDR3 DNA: TGTGCCAGCAGCCCCTTTAAAAGAGCGGGGGAAGAGACCCAGTACTTC
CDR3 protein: CASSPFKRAGEETQYF

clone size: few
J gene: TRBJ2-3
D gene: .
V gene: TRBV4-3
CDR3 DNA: TGCGCCAGCAGCCGCACTCCCCCAACGGAGGCTACGCAGTATTTT
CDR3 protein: CASSRTPPTEATQYF

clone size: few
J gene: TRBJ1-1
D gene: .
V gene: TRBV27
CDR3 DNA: TGTGCCAGCAGTTTATCGGGGAGGGGTAACACTGAAGCTTTCTTT
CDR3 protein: CASSLSGRGNTEAFF

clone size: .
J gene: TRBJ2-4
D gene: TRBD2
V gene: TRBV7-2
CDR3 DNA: TGTGCCAGCAGCTTAACTTTAGCGGGAGCAGACATTCAGTACTTC
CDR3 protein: CASSLTLAGADIQYF

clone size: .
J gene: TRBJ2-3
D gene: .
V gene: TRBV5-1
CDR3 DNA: TGCGCCAGCAGCTTGGGACTAGTCGGGAGCACAGATACGCAGTATTTT
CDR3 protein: CASSLGLVGSTDTQYF

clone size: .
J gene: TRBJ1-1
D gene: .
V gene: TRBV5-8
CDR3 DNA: TGTGCCAGCAGCAAGGGACATCAGAACACTGAAGCTTTCTTT
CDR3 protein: CASSKGHQNTEAFF

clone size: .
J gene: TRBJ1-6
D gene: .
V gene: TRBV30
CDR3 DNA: TGTGCCTGCCAGGGAGCCTATAATTCACCCCTCCACTTT
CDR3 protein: CACQGAYNSPLHF

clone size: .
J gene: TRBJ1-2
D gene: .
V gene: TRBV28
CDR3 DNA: TGTGCCAGCAGGGCGACGACTGGGAGCGGCTACACCTTC
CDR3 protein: CASRATTGSGYTF

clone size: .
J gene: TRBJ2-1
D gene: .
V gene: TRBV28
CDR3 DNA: TGTGCCAGCAGTCCGGGCCCTTACAATGAGCAGTTCTTC
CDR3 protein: CASSPGPYNEQFF

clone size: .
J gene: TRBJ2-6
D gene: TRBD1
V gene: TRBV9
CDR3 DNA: TGTGCCAGCACCTTCGACAGGGGGCGTGGGGCCAACGTCCTGACTTTC
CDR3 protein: CASTFDRGRGANVLTF

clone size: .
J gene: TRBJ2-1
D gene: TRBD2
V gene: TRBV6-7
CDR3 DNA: TGTGCCAGCAGTGTTATGGCCCCGGGACTAGGAATTAAAAGAGCGGTGGACAATGAGCAGTTCTTC
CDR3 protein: CASSVMAPGLGIKRAVDNEQFF

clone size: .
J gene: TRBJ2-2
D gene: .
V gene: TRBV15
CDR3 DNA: TGTGCCACCAGCAGAGTGCTCACAGGGCCCACCGGGGAGCTGTTTTTT
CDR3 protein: CATSRVLTGPTGELFF

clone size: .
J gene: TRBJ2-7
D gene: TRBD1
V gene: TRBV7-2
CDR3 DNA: TGTGCCAGCAGCTTAGAGGGGACAGGGCACCACGAGCAGTACTTC
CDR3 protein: CASSLEGTGHHEQYF

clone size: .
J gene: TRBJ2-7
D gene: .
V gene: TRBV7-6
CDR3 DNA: TGTGCCAGCACCTTTGGAGAGGTAACCCGCGACGAGCAGTACTTC
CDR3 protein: CASTFGEVTRDEQYF

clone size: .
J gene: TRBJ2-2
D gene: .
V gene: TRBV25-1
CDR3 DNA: TGTGCCAGCAGTCATCACAGGGTTGGGGCCGGGGAGCTGTTTTTT
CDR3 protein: CASSHHRVGAGELFF